What follows is one T cell receptor (beta chain) and its context. These data originate in a study of beta chain features in type 1 diabetes. Expressed TCRB transcripts were sequenced because the isolated RNA had all been reverse transcribed beforehand. Only in-frame clones appear in the TCRdb table, and some are missing; sequencing was by immunoSEQ multiplex PCR. The sample carries more than 300,000 clones, over 12% recorded once. The sequencing input was naive CD4+ T cells from blood. This TCR was sampled from a woman aged 18-30 years in good health.

CDR3 region: CARRGGDGYTF. CDR3 in DNA: TGTGCCAGGAGGGGGGGGGATGGCTACACCTTC. The V and J genes are TRBV2 and TRBJ1-2; TRBD1 is a possible D gene (6 bases). Trimming removed 9 bases at V and 6 bases at J, with 11 bases between. CDR1 and CDR2 from the germline V gene are SNHLY and FYNNEI. CDR3 length equals 11 residues.